These 21 T cell receptor beta chains came from one sample sequenced in a study of blood T cell repertoires in COVID-19. Measured with immunoSEQ multiplex PCR; TCRdb has only the in-frame clones, and not every one. The sample lists tens of thousands of clones, about 85% seen once, with around 25% in the top ten. The specimen was peripheral blood. The receptors were gathered from a woman of 80 years or more with active or convalescent COVID-19.

The chain employs TRBV6-5 and TRBJ2-6; 8 bases line up with TRBD1. V shed 4 bases and J 5 bases; nucleotides not matched to a gene: 7. This CDR3 is 16 amino acids long. The V gene's germline CDR1 is MNHEY and CDR2 SVGAGI. The CDR3, as DNA: TGTGCCAGCAGTTCCTACGGACAGGGTTGGGCCAACGTCCTGACTTTC. It translates to CASSSYGQGWANVLTF.

The rearrangement links TRBV6-6 to TRBJ1-2, with D perhaps TRBD1 (5 bases). V was trimmed by 4 bases and J by 1 base, leaving 13 bases between them. This CDR3 is 15 amino acids long. The germline V gene encodes CDR1 MNHNY and CDR2 SVGAGI (reference sequence). As DNA, the CDR3 is TGTGCCAGCAGTTTCTACAGGACGGATAACTATGGCTACACCTTC. Residues: CASSFYRTDNYGYTF.

The chain links TRBV4-1 to TRBJ2-3; TRBD1 agrees at 10 bases. This CDR3 has 16 amino acids. V lost 3 bases to trimming and J lost 2 bases; unmatched junction nucleotides: 5. Per the germline V gene, CDR1 is MGHRA and CDR2 is YSYEKL. The CDR3 DNA follows: TGCGCCAGCAGCCACCCCGGACAGGGGGTCACAGATACGCAGTATTTT. Protein sequence: CASSHPGQGVTDTQYF.

This chain joins TRBV28 and TRBJ1-5; D not certain. This CDR3 has 12 residues. Trimming removed 2 bases at V and 6 bases at J, with 5 bases between. Per germline, CDR1 MDHEN and CDR2 SYDVKM. The DNA of the CDR3 is TGTGCCAGCAGTTTAACGGGTCAGCCCCAGCATTTT. Its translation: CASSLTGQPQHF.

This clone came up once. V is TRBV19 and J is TRBJ2-1; the match to TRBD1 covers 9 bases. CDR1 and CDR2 (germline): LNHDA, SQIVND (reference sequence). With 7 bases clipped from V and 7 bases from J, the junction kept 11 bases outside the gene matches. The CDR3 extends over 15 amino acids. The CDR3 loop is CASMRGGTGRNEQFF. CDR3 coding DNA: TGTGCCAGTATGAGAGGAGGGACAGGGAGGAATGAGCAGTTCTTC. The entire variable domain, with the rest obtained from reference TRBV19 and TRBJ2-1, is as follows: DGGITQSPKYLFRKEGQNVTLSCEQNLNHDAMYWYRQDPGQGLRLIYYSQIVNDFQKGDIAEGYSVSREKKESFPLTVTSAQKNPTAFYLCASMRGGTGRNEQFFGPGTRLTVL.

The V gene is TRBV10-2, the J gene TRBJ1-5; a weak D match, TRBD1 (5 bases). CDR3 length equals 15 residues. From germline, CDR1 is WSHSY and CDR2 SAAADI. With 7 bases removed from V and 3 bases from J, the gap between germline ends came to 16 bases. The CDR3 sequence: CASTVTAGFNQPQHF. The CDR3 bases are TGCGCCAGCACCGTAACTGCAGGGTTCAATCAGCCCCAGCATTTT.

The V call is TRBV4-1, the J call TRBJ2-2, with TRBD2 matching over 9 bases. V lost 4 bases, J lost 7 bases, and 16 bases stayed unmatched. Germline CDR1 is MGHRA and CDR2 is YSYEKL. The CDR3 covers 18 residues. Here the CDR3 DNA reads TGCGCCAGCAGCCCCTCTGGGGCGGGGGGGCCCGCGGACGGGGAGCTGTTTTTT. Its protein product is CASSPSGAGGPADGELFF.

This sequence joins TRBV18 and TRBJ1-6; D is possibly TRBD1 (5 bases). Germline values: CDR1 KGHSH, CDR2 LQKENI. This CDR3 has 18 residues. Between the trimmed V and J ends, which lost 3 bases and 0 bases, there was a span of 15 bases. CDR3 DNA sequence: TGTGCCAGCTCACCTCTTGGGACTTTGAGCTCCTATAATTCACCCCTCCACTTT. Translation: CASSPLGTLSSYNSPLHF.

The chain carries TRBV5-4 and TRBJ2-2; 9 bases align to TRBD1. From germline, CDR1 is SGHNT and CDR2 YYREEE (reference sequence). The CDR3 length is 16 residues. J gave up 5 bases and V 5 bases, and 10 bases lay outside the gene matches. The CDR3 coding sequence is TGTGCCAGCAGATCTACAGGGGGCCCTTGGACCGGGGAGCTGTTTTTT. Translating gives CASRSTGGPWTGELFF.

V gene TRBV13 combines with J gene TRBJ1-3; perhaps TRBD1 as D (5 bases). V lost 1 base to trimming and J lost 2 bases, with 12 bases between them. The CDR3 runs 16 residues. From germline, CDR1 is PRHDT and CDR2 FYEKMQ (reference sequence). This CDR3 is CASSLVRAGTGNTIYF. The CDR3 coding sequence is TGTGCCAGCAGCTTAGTCAGGGCAGGGACTGGAAACACCATATATTTT.

The gene calls are TRBV30 and TRBJ1-2; a possible D gene is TRBD1 (5 bases). The length of the CDR3 is 12 residues. Looked up from germline, CDR1 is GTSNPN and CDR2 is SVGIG (reference sequence). Trimming took off 3 bases at V and 3 bases at J, with 8 bases between the two ends. The CDR3 loop is CAWSWGDYGYTF. The CDR3 DNA follows: TGTGCCTGGAGCTGGGGGGACTATGGCTACACCTTC.

The J gene is TRBJ1-2, the V gene TRBV5-4, with a weak D call TRBD1 (5 bases). Per the germline V gene, CDR1 is SGHNT and CDR2 is YYREEE (reference sequence). The CDR3 contains 14 residues. V was cut by 1 base and J by 13 bases, with 20 bases left in between. The CDR3 here is CASSLSGSAGQGTF. CDR3 bases: TGTGCCAGCAGCTTGTCCGGGTCGGCAGGACAAGGCACCTTC.

V gene TRBV9 combines with J gene TRBJ1-5; D is ambiguous. Germline CDR1 and CDR2: SGDLS and YYNGEE. With 0 bases removed from V and 0 bases from J, the gap between germline ends came to 7 bases. This CDR3 contains 15 residues. Here the CDR3 DNA reads TGTGCCAGCAGCGTAGCGGGGAATAGCAATCAGCCCCAGCATTTT. Translation gives CASSVAGNSNQPQHF.

This clone has just one count. CDR3 region: CASSEGTGGFDTQYF. The CDR3 DNA reads as TGTGCCAGCAGTGAGGGGACAGGGGGGTTCGATACGCAGTATTTT. The gene calls are TRBV6-1 and TRBJ2-3; 11 positions match TRBD1. The CDR3 loop spans 15 amino acids. Germline V lookup: CDR1 MNHNS, CDR2 SASEGT. V shed 3 bases, J shed 6 bases, and the junction held 5 bases outside the gene matches.

The V gene is TRBV7-3, the J gene TRBJ1-2; perhaps TRBD1 as D (6 bases). Looked up from germline, CDR1 is SGHTA and CDR2 is FQGTGA. Trimming took 5 bases from V and 3 from J, leaving 25 bases between them. This CDR3 has 18 amino acids. This CDR3 reads CASSARELTGTMDYGYTF. CDR3 DNA sequence: TGTGCCAGCAGCGCCCGAGAGTTGACAGGAACTATGGACTATGGCTACACCTTC.

The chain links TRBV27 to TRBJ2-7; 11 nucleotides agree with TRBD1. This CDR3 is 15 amino acids long. Unmatched junction bases numbered 8, after V lost 5 bases and J lost 5 bases. CDR1 MNHEY and CDR2 SMNVEV come from the germline V gene (reference sequence). The CDR3 here is CASSARTGGENEQYF. The CDR3 DNA reads TGTGCCAGCAGTGCCCGGACAGGGGGCGAAAACGAGCAGTACTTC.

The chain recombines TRBV29-1 with TRBJ2-7, with a weak D call TRBD1 (6 bases). Germline values: CDR1 SQVTM, CDR2 ANQGSEA. V lost 8 bases to trimming and J lost 12 bases, with 14 bases between them. The CDR3 is made up of 9 amino acids. The CDR3 bases are TGCAGCACCGGACAGCCTCGGTACTTC. This gives the protein CSTGQPRYF.

The rearrangement joins TRBV6-5 to TRBJ1-1; D unclear. Germline V gene lookup returns CDR1 MNHEY and CDR2 SVGAGI. The CDR3 is 14 amino acids. Trimming removed 5 bases at V and 4 bases at J, with 14 bases between. The CDR3 spells CASSQTLSGTEAFF. The CDR3 DNA reads as TGTGCCAGCAGTCAGACTTTGAGTGGCACTGAAGCTTTCTTT.

The chain couples TRBV11-2 to TRBJ1-2; TRBD1 might be the D (6 bases). The V and J ends lost 0 bases and 8 bases respectively, with 16 bases between them. The CDR3 extends over 15 amino acids. CDR1 and CDR2 (germline): SGHAT, FQNNGV. In DNA form, the CDR3 reads TGTGCCAGCAGCTTAGACGGACAGCGTGCGACGGGCTACACCTTC. Translated, it gives CASSLDGQRATGYTF.

The chain uses TRBV5-1 and TRBJ1-5, with TRBD1 matching over 10 bases. CDR1 SGHRS and CDR2 YFSETQ come from the germline V gene. Germline trimming cut 4 bases from V and 2 bases from J; bases unmatched to any gene: 3. This CDR3 is 15 amino acids long. The CDR3 region has the DNA TGCGCCAGCAGCACCGGGACAGGGGGCAATCAGCCCCAGCATTTT. Amino acids: CASSTGTGGNQPQHF.

The chain carries TRBV15 and TRBJ2-5, with 10 bases lining up with TRBD2. Germline loops: CDR1 LNHNV, CDR2 YYDKDF (reference sequence). The CDR3 spans 15 residues. The V segment lost 4 bases and the J segment 5 bases; nucleotides outside the gene matches: 7. In DNA form, the CDR3 reads TGTGCCACCAGCATCTATCTAGCGGGGGAGGAGACCCAGTACTTC. It is translated as CATSIYLAGEETQYF. The whole variable domain, filled in from reference TRBV15 and TRBJ2-5, reads DAMVIQNPRYQVTQFGKPVTLSCSQTLNHNVMYWYQQKSSQAPKLLFHYYDKDFNNEADTPDNFQSRRPNTSFCFLDIRSPGLGDTAMYLCATSIYLAGEETQYFGPGTRLLVL.